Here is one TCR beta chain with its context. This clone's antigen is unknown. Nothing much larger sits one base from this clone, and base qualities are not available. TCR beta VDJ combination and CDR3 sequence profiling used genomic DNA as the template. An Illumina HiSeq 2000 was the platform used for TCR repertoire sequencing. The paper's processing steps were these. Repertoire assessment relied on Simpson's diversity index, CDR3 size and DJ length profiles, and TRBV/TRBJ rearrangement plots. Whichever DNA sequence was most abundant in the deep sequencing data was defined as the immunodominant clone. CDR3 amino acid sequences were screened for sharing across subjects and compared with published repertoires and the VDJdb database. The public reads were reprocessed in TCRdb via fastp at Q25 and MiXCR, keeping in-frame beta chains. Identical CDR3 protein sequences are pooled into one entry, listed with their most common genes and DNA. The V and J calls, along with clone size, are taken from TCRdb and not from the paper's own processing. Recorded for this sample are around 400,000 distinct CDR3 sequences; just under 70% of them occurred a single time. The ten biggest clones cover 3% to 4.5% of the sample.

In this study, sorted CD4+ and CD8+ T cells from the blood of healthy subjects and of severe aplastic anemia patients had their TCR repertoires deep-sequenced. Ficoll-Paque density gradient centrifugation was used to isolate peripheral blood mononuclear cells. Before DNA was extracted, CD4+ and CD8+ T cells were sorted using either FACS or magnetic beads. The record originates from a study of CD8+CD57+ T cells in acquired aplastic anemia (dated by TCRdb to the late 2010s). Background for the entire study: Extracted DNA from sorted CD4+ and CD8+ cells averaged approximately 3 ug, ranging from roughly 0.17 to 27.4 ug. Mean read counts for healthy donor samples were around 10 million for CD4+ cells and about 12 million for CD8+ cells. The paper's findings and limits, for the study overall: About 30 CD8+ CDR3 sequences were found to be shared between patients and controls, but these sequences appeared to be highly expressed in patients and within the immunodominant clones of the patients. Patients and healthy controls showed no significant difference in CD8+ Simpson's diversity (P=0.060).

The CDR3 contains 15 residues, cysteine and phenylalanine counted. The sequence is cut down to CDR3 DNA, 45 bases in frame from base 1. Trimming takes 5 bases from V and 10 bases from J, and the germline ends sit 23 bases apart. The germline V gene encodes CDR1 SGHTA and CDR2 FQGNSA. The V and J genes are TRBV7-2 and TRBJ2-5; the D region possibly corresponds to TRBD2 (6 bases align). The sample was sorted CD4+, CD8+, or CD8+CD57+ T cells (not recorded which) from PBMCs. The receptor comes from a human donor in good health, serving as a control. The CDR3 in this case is CASSKGLAAQEDQYF. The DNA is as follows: TGTGCCAGCAGCAAGGGACTGGCCGCTCAAGAGGACCAGTACTTC.